This is a list of T cell receptor beta chains from one sample in a study of cytomegalovirus exposure and HLA in healthy donors. Assay used: immunoSEQ multiplex PCR; TCRdb lists only in-frame clones, some missing. The sample lists about 220,000 clones, 85% to 90% seen once, with about 2.9% in the top ten. Specimen: PBMCs. The receptors originated from a woman younger than 35 in good health and CMV-seronegative. The CDR3 runs from the conserved cysteine through the conserved F or W. D genes are given only for firm matches. Not all rows give a size; the values are once, few, many and, for expanded clones, a class.

d_call | j_call | v_call | clone_size | cdr3_aa | cdr3_nt
TRBD1 | TRBJ2-4 | TRBV7-2 | . | CASSYFKQGETKNIQYF | TGTGCCAGCAGCTATTTCAAACAGGGGGAGACCAAAAACATTCAGTACTTC
. | TRBJ2-7 | TRBV6-1 | . | CASTTGHSSYEQYF | TGTGCCAGCACAACAGGGCACAGCTCCTACGAGCAGTACTTC
. | TRBJ2-1 | TRBV6-6 | . | CASSRDYNEQFF | TGTGCCAGCAGTCGGGACTACAATGAGCAGTTCTTC
. | TRBJ2-2 | TRBV10-3 | once | CAISERQGHGELFF | TGTGCCATCAGTGAGAGGCAGGGTCACGGGGAGCTGTTTTTT
. | TRBJ1-2 | TRBV29-1 | . | CSARGLPGYTF | TGCAGCGCCAGAGGACTTCCTGGCTACACCTTC
. | TRBJ2-7 | TRBV5-8 | . | CASSLSAGVSREQYF | TGTGCCAGCAGCCTCTCGGCCGGGGTGTCGAGGGAGCAGTACTTC
TRBD2 | TRBJ2-5 | TRBV5-1 | once | CASSVGTRAQETQYF | TGCGCCAGCAGCGTCGGGACTAGGGCCCAAGAGACCCAGTACTTC
TRBD1 | TRBJ2-2 | TRBV7-3 | . | CASSLDPTGLVGELFF | TGTGCCAGCAGCTTAGATCCGACAGGGTTGGTCGGGGAGCTGTTTTTT
. | TRBJ2-1 | TRBV9 | once | CASDGSHNEQFF | TGTGCCAGCGACGGGAGTCACAATGAGCAGTTCTTC
. | TRBJ2-1 | TRBV7-9 | once | CASSLGGALNYNEQFF | TGTGCCAGCAGCTTAGGCGGCGCCTTGAACTACAATGAGCAGTTCTTC
. | TRBJ2-3 | TRBV5-4 | . | CASSLTGRGADTQYF | TGTGCCAGCAGCTTGACAGGGCGAGGGGCAGATACGCAGTATTTT
TRBD2 | TRBJ2-3 | TRBV13 | . | CASSFSGRARSKDTQYF | TGTGCCAGCAGCTTTAGCGGGAGGGCCCGTTCAAAAGATACGCAGTATTTT
. | TRBJ1-4 | TRBV28 | . | CATVDSTNEKLFF | TGTGCCACAGTCGATTCAACTAATGAAAAACTGTTTTTT
. | TRBJ2-3 | TRBV29-1 | . | CSVGEDTQYF | TGCAGCGTTGGGGAGGATACGCAGTATTTT
. | TRBJ2-7 | TRBV19 | . | CASSFTLTYEQYF | TGTGCCAGTAGTTTCACTCTAACCTACGAGCAGTACTTC
. | TRBJ1-1 | TRBV7-9 | . | CASSLSQGGFDAFF | TGTGCCAGCAGCTTGTCCCAAGGGGGTTTCGACGCTTTCTTT
. | TRBJ1-2 | TRBV19 | . | CASADAYNYGYTF | TGTGCCAGTGCCGATGCCTATAACTATGGCTACACCTTC
. | TRBJ1-4 | TRBV19 | . | CASSILTQGGSTNEKLFF | TGTGCCAGTAGTATTCTCACGCAGGGTGGCTCAACTAATGAAAAACTGTTTTTT
. | TRBJ2-7 | TRBV15 | . | CATSSGGGSTSYEQYF | TGTGCCACCAGCAGTGGAGGAGGAAGTACCTCCTACGAGCAGTACTTC
. | TRBJ2-1 | TRBV7-8 | . | CASSLGASGGSYNEQFF | TGTGCCAGCAGCTTGGGGGCTAGCGGAGGCTCCTACAATGAGCAGTTCTTC
TRBD2 | TRBJ2-3 | TRBV27 | . | CASSLPGAGGPDTQYF | TGTGCCAGCAGTTTACCCGGAGCGGGAGGGCCAGATACGCAGTATTTT
. | TRBJ2-7 | TRBV15 | once | CATSSTGTFYEQYF | TGTGCCACCAGCAGCACAGGGACCTTCTACGAGCAGTACTTC
TRBD2 | TRBJ2-5 | TRBV5-1 | . | CASSDLAGGGETQYF | TGCGCCAGCAGCGACTTAGCGGGAGGGGGAGAGACCCAGTACTTC
. | TRBJ2-7 | TRBV2 | . | CASSEDRVYEQYF | TGTGCCAGCAGTGAGGACAGAGTCTACGAGCAGTACTTC
TRBD1 | TRBJ2-1 | TRBV10-1 | . | CASSVTGGFYNEQFF | TGCGCCAGCAGTGTAACAGGGGGATTCTACAATGAGCAGTTCTTC
TRBD1 | TRBJ2-3 | TRBV29-1 | . | CSVVGGERHTQYF | TGCAGCGTTGTAGGGGGCGAACGACATACGCAGTATTTT
TRBD2 | TRBJ2-5 | TRBV28 | . | CASSLGGGGRETQYF | TGTGCCAGCAGTTTAGGGGGGGGTGGCAGAGAGACCCAGTACTTC
TRBD2 | TRBJ2-1 | TRBV29-1 | . | CSVVTSGSVGEQFF | TGCAGCGTTGTTACTAGCGGGAGTGTCGGTGAGCAGTTCTTC
. | TRBJ1-5 | TRBV30 | . | CAWSYSSMGPQHF | TGTGCCTGGAGTTACAGTTCAATGGGGCCCCAGCATTTT
. | TRBJ2-6 | TRBV7-3 | . | CASSLGARHNVLTF | TGTGCCAGCAGCTTAGGGGCGAGACACAACGTCCTGACTTTC
. | TRBJ2-1 | TRBV30 | . | CAWSADSYNEQFF | TGTGCCTGGAGCGCAGACTCCTACAATGAGCAGTTCTTC
TRBD2 | TRBJ2-1 | TRBV6-6 | . | CASSKGTSGGNEQFF | TGTGCCAGCAGTAAGGGGACTAGCGGAGGGAATGAGCAGTTCTTC
. | TRBJ2-5 | TRBV20-1 | . | CSAARETQYF | TGCAGTGCCGCGAGAGAGACCCAGTACTTC
. | TRBJ1-2 | TRBV6-4 | . | CASSDSGGYGYTF | TGTGCCAGCAGTGACTCCGGCGGCTATGGCTACACCTTC
TRBD1 | TRBJ1-1 | TRBV11-1 | . | CASSFSLTGVTEAFF | TGTGCCAGCAGCTTTAGTTTGACAGGGGTGACTGAAGCTTTCTTT